This note documents a single T cell receptor (beta chain) sequence. Assay used: immunoSEQ multiplex PCR; TCRdb lists only in-frame clones, some missing. Among about 290,000 clones listed, about nine tenths were seen once. The sample belongs to a study of blood T cell repertoires in COVID-19. At the level of the study: COVID-19 samples from acute and convalescent phases originated in the United States, Italy and Spain.

This CDR3 is 16 amino acids long. Germline loops: CDR1 MNHNY, CDR2 SVGAGI (reference sequence). After removal of 2 bases from V and 8 bases from J, the junction contained 9 bases not matched to a gene. This chain uses TRBV6-6 with TRBJ1-4; 9 bases align to TRBD1. This clonotype originated in a woman in her thirties with COVID-19, enrolled during active disease. The sequencing sample was made of peripheral blood. The CDR3 DNA reads as TGTGCCAGCAGTTACCCTCCGGGACAGGGAACGGAAAAACTGTTTTTT. This translates into CASSYPPGQGTEKLFF.